The rows below give T cell receptor beta chains drawn from one sample of a study of CD8+ T cells in alopecia areata. Some clones are missing from TCRdb's copy, which holds only in-frame ones; the method was immunoSEQ multiplex PCR. The sample lists around 300,000 clones; 50% to 75% were seen once. Sequencing used CD4+ T cells sorted from blood, obtained around week 53, from a patient treated with tofacitinib. The receptors were gathered from a human donor with alopecia areata. CDR3s include the opening cysteine and the closing phenylalanine or tryptophan. A D gene is named only where the DNA matches it firmly. Size is stated for part of the rows, as once, few or many counts, or as a class when the clone is expanded.

>NA|TRBV2|NA|TRBJ2-1
CASSERQGSYNEQFF
TGTGCCAGCAGTGAAAGGCAAGGCTCCTACAATGAGCAGTTCTTC
>TRBD1|TRBV6-5|few|TRBJ1-1
CASTTGVRGTEAFF
TGTGCCAGCACGACAGGGGTGAGGGGGACTGAAGCTTTCTTT
>NA|TRBV5-1|few|TRBJ2-3
CASSLEANTDTQYF
TGCGCCAGCAGCTTGGAAGCGAACACAGATACGCAGTATTTT
>NA|TRBV5-1|NA|TRBJ1-2
CASSLGGQGYGYTF
TGCGCCAGCAGCTTGGGAGGACAAGGCTATGGCTACACCTTC
>NA|TRBV29-1|NA|TRBJ2-1
CSVDARGLDNEQFF
TGCAGCGTTGATGCCAGGGGTCTCGACAATGAGCAGTTCTTC
>NA|TRBV30|NA|TRBJ2-7
CAWRRGKVEQYF
TGTGCCTGGAGACGGGGGAAAGTCGAGCAGTACTTC
>NA|TRBV4-1|NA|TRBJ1-2
CASSQDGRIYGYTF
TGCGCCAGCAGCCAAGACGGGCGGATCTATGGCTACACCTTC
>NA|TRBV2|few|TRBJ1-4
CASKGLREKLFF
TGTGCCAGCAAAGGGCTGAGGGAAAAACTGTTTTTT
>NA|TRBV27|NA|TRBJ1-1
CASSLLEHTEAFF
TGTGCCAGCAGTTTATTGGAGCACACTGAAGCTTTCTTT
>NA|TRBV5-1|NA|TRBJ1-6
CASSWTDNSPLHF
TGCGCCAGCAGCTGGACCGATAATTCACCCCTCCACTTT
>TRBD2|TRBV29-1|few|TRBJ2-1
CSVARGGRGSYNEQFF
TGCAGCGTTGCCCGCGGGGGGCGAGGATCCTACAATGAGCAGTTCTTC
>NA|TRBV9|few|TRBJ1-6
CASSVEGRNNSPLHF
TGTGCCAGCAGCGTCGAGGGACGGAATAATTCACCCCTCCACTTT
>NA|TRBV30|few|TRBJ2-6
CAWSPGGAGANVLTF
TGTGCCTGGAGTCCAGGGGGGGCTGGGGCCAACGTCCTGACTTTC
>NA|TRBV29-1|NA|TRBJ2-7
CSVIDTYEQYF
TGCAGCGTTATCGATACTTACGAGCAGTACTTC
>TRBD1|TRBV2|few|TRBJ2-5
CASSGGQGLQTQYF
TGTGCCAGCAGCGGGGGACAGGGTTTGCAGACCCAGTACTTC
>NA|TRBV25-1|NA|TRBJ2-3
CASSVTDTQYF
TGTGCCAGCAGTGTTACAGATACGCAGTATTTT
>TRBD1|TRBV30|NA|TRBJ1-2
CAWSRTGGYGYTF
TGTGCCTGGAGTCGGACAGGGGGCTATGGCTACACCTTC
>NA|TRBV7-9|NA|TRBJ2-7
CASSLRDSPLSSYEQYF
TGTGCCAGCAGCTTAAGGGACTCCCCTTTGAGCTCCTACGAGCAGTACTTC
>NA|TRBV5-6|NA|TRBJ1-2
CASSLVRVPNYGYTF
TGTGCCAGCAGCTTGGTAAGGGTTCCTAACTATGGCTACACCTTC
>TRBD1|TRBV18|NA|TRBJ2-7
CASSDRETYEQYF
TGTGCCAGCTCAGACAGGGAAACCTACGAGCAGTACTTC
>NA|TRBV9|NA|TRBJ1-1
CASSVPVGDTEAFF
TGTGCCAGCAGCGTACCCGTGGGGGACACTGAAGCTTTCTTT
>TRBD1|TRBV7-3|few|TRBJ2-7
CASSLTGTSRHEQYF
TGTGCCAGCAGCCTGACAGGGACGAGTCGTCACGAGCAGTACTTC
>TRBD1|TRBV10-3|few|TRBJ1-5
CAISGTGDQPQHF
TGTGCCATCAGTGGGACAGGGGATCAGCCCCAGCATTTT
>TRBD1|TRBV7-2|NA|TRBJ1-1
CASSSRDRDYTEAFF
TGTGCCAGCAGCTCCCGGGACAGGGATTACACTGAAGCTTTCTTT
>TRBD1|TRBV6-5|NA|TRBJ2-5
CASSYWGQQETQYF
TGTGCCAGCAGTTACTGGGGACAGCAAGAGACCCAGTACTTC
>NA|TRBV10-3|NA|TRBJ1-4
CAIRGGDSHEKLFF
TGTGCCATCAGGGGAGGAGATTCGCATGAAAAACTGTTTTTT